The rows below give T cell receptor beta chains drawn from one sample of a study of T cell changes during pregnancy in multiple sclerosis. Assay: immunoSEQ multiplex PCR; the TCRdb copy retains only in-frame clones and omits some. This sample has about 60,000 clones; just over 90% occur once, and the top ten carry around 3.7%. Specimen: CD8+ T cells from peripheral blood mononuclear cells, collected in the second trimester of pregnancy. The receptor source for this set is a female donor with multiple sclerosis, enrolled in a pregnancy study. The CDR3 runs from the conserved cysteine through the conserved F or W. A D gene is named only where the DNA matches it firmly.

D,J,V,CDR3
.,TRBJ1-1,TRBV5-1,CASNSNLNTEAFF
TRBD1,TRBJ1-5,TRBV2,CASSTPPGQGKFSNQPQHF
TRBD2,TRBJ2-1,TRBV27,CASSWIAGASYNEQFF
TRBD2,TRBJ2-7,TRBV7-3,CASSLTAGGVYEQYF
TRBD2,TRBJ2-7,TRBV7-2,CASSWTLAGGYEQYF
TRBD1,TRBJ2-7,TRBV2,CASSEWGTGPSYEQYF
TRBD1,TRBJ1-1,TRBV25-1,CASSARQGWTEAFF
TRBD1,TRBJ2-3,TRBV7-3,CASSLAITGVRTTDTQYF
TRBD2,TRBJ2-3,TRBV29-1,CSGGRTTDTQYF
.,TRBJ2-7,TRBV28,CASSLGQAGFTYEQYF
.,TRBJ2-7,TRBV28,CASSFPTLTGSYEQYF
.,TRBJ2-5,TRBV7-6,CASSFGQQETQYF
.,TRBJ1-3,TRBV29-1,CSVEDQMGEGGLSGNTIYF
TRBD1,TRBJ1-1,TRBV5-5,CASSSQGAGMNTEAFF
.,TRBJ2-7,TRBV5-1,CASRADTYEQYF
TRBD1,TRBJ1-6,TRBV4-3,CASSQGTGSNSPLHF
.,TRBJ1-2,TRBV7-9,CASSLASRGYNYGYTF
TRBD1,TRBJ1-5,TRBV19,CASSIDPRDSDGINQPQHF
.,TRBJ2-1,TRBV9,CASSVEEGRRNEQFF
TRBD1,TRBJ1-1,TRBV9,CASSVAGTENTEAFF
.,TRBJ2-5,TRBV21-1,CASSKALWGRLYQETQYF
TRBD1,TRBJ2-7,TRBV23-1,CASTYSSVGTGPHEQYF